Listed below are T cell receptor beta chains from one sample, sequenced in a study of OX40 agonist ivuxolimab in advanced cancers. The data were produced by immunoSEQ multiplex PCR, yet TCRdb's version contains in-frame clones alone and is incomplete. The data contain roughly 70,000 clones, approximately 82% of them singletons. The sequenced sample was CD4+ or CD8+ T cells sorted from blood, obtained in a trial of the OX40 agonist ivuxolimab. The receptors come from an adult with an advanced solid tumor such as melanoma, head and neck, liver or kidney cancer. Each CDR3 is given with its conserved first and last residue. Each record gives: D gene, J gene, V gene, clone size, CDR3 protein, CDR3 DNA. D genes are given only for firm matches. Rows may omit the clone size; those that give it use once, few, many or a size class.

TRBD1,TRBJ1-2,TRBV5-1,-,CASTYGTGGIYGYTF,TGCGCCAGCACCTACGGGACAGGGGGAATCTATGGCTACACCTTC
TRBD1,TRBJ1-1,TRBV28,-,CASSLAGTGGIYTEAFF,TGTGCCAGCAGCTTGGCCGGGACAGGGGGAATTTACACTGAAGCTTTCTTT
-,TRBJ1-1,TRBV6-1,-,CASSARKGRDTEAFF,TGTGCCAGCAGTGCCCGTAAGGGCAGGGACACTGAAGCTTTCTTT
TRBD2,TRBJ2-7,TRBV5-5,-,CASSTASGSYEQYF,TGTGCCAGCAGCACAGCTAGCGGGAGTTACGAGCAGTACTTC
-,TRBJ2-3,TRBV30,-,CAWSESTDTQYF,TGTGCCTGGAGTGAAAGCACAGATACGCAGTATTTT
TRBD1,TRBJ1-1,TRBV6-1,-,CASSTTGDYTEAFF,TGTGCCAGCAGTACGACAGGGGATTACACTGAAGCTTTCTTT
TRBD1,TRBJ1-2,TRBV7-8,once,CASSPRTGGYGYTF,TGTGCCAGCAGCCCCCGGACAGGCGGCTATGGCTACACCTTC
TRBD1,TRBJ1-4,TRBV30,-,CALDRGEKLFF,TGTGCCTTGGACAGGGGAGAAAAACTGTTTTTT
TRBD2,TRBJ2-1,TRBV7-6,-,CASSVSGTTSSYNEQFF,TGTGCCAGCAGCGTCTCCGGGACTACGAGCTCCTACAATGAGCAGTTCTTC
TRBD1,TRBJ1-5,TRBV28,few,CASGQGLAISNQPQHF,TGTGCCAGCGGACAGGGTCTTGCTATTAGCAATCAGCCCCAGCATTTT
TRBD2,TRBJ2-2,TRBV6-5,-,CASGSLADTGELFF,TGTGCCAGCGGATCCCTAGCGGACACCGGGGAGCTGTTTTTT
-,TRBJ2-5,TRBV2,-,CASSWAVQETQYF,TGTGCCAGCAGTTGGGCGGTGCAAGAGACCCAGTACTTC
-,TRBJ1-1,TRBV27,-,CASSHYVNVRLGTEAFF,TGTGCCAGCAGTCACTACGTGAACGTAAGACTGGGCACTGAAGCTTTCTTT
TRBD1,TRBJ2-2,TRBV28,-,CASSPLRTGEATGELFF,TGTGCCAGCAGTCCCCTTCGGACAGGGGAGGCAACCGGGGAGCTGTTTTTT
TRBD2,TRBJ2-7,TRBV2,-,CASNPSGTYEQYF,TGTGCCAGCAATCCTAGCGGGACGTACGAGCAGTACTTC
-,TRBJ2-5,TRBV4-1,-,CASSQEGGAGVETQYF,TGCGCCAGCAGCCAAGAGGGGGGGGCAGGGGTGGAGACCCAGTACTTC
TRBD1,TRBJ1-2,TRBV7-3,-,CASSSRGNYGYTF,TGTGCCAGCAGCTCCAGGGGGAACTATGGCTACACCTTC
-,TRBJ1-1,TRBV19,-,CASSKKGQYTEAFF,TGTGCCAGTAGTAAAAAGGGACAATACACTGAAGCTTTCTTT
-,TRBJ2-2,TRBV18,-,CASSPESGNTGELFF,TGTGCCAGCTCACCAGAGAGCGGGAACACCGGGGAGCTGTTTTTT
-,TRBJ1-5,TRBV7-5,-,CARSGRQGNSNQPQHF,TGTGCCAGAAGCGGCCGACAGGGGAATAGCAATCAGCCCCAGCATTTT
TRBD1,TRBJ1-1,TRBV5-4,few,CASSFLRLIGTGGSNTEAFF,TGTGCCAGCAGCTTCTTGCGATTGATCGGGACAGGGGGTTCTAACACTGAAGCTTTCTTT
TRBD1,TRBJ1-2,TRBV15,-,CATSRDYWTGGLNYGYTF,TGTGCCACCAGCAGAGATTATTGGACAGGGGGCCTTAACTATGGCTACACCTTC
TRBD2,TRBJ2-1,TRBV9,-,CASSVSGGGSYNEQFF,TGTGCCAGCAGCGTATCGGGCGGGGGATCCTACAATGAGCAGTTCTTC
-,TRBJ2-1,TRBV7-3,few,CASSLLGNRDEQFF,TGTGCCAGCAGCTTACTGGGAAATAGGGATGAGCAGTTCTTC
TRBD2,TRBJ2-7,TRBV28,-,CASSPLTSGTYEQYF,TGTGCCAGCAGTCCCCTAACTAGCGGCACCTACGAGCAGTACTTC
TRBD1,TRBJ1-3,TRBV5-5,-,CASSQTGTGLGNTIYF,TGTGCCAGCAGCCAAACCGGGACAGGGCTGGGAAACACCATATATTTT
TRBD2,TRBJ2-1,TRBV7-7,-,CASSLGGGAYNEQFF,TGTGCCAGCAGCTTAGGCGGGGGGGCTTACAATGAGCAGTTCTTC
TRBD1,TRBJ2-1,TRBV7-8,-,CASSYRTGYDEQFF,TGTGCCAGCAGCTATCGGACAGGTTACGATGAGCAGTTCTTC
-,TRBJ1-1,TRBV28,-,CASSPGGQQNTEAFF,TGTGCCAGCAGTCCGGGAGGACAGCAGAACACTGAAGCTTTCTTT
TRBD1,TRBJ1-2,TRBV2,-,CASNPTGGAGGYTF,TGTGCCAGCAACCCGACAGGGGGCGCGGGTGGCTACACCTTC
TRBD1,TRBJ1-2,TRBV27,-,CASRTPRTGSHGYTF,TGTGCCAGCAGGACCCCCCGGACAGGGTCTCATGGCTACACCTTC
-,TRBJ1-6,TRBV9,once,CASSVVGNSPLHF,TGTGCCAGCAGCGTAGTGGGTAATTCACCCCTCCACTTT
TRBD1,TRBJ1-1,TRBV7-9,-,CASHTTDRENTEAFF,TGTGCCAGCCACACAACGGACAGGGAGAACACTGAAGCTTTCTTT
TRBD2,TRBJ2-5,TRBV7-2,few,CASSLAARLTGGQEETQYF,TGTGCCAGCAGCTTAGCGGCCAGGTTAACGGGAGGTCAGGAAGAGACCCAGTACTTC
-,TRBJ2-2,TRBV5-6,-,CASSLAYIGIGELFF,TGTGCCAGCAGCTTGGCCTATATAGGGATCGGGGAGCTGTTTTTT
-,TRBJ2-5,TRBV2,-,CASTRRRETQYF,TGTGCCAGCACGAGGCGTCGGGAGACCCAGTACTTC
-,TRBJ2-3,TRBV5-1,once,CASIDTGGGYTDTQYF,TGCGCCAGCATTGATACGGGGGGCGGGTACACAGATACGCAGTATTTT
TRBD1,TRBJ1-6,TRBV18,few,CASSPRTGADSPLHF,TGTGCCAGCTCACCACGCACAGGGGCGGATTCACCCCTCCACTTT
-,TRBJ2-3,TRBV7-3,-,CASSLGQMGATDTQYF,TGTGCCAGCAGCTTAGGGCAAATGGGGGCCACAGATACGCAGTATTTT
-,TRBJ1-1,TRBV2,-,CAEKRRENTEAFF,TGTGCCGAGAAGAGACGGGAGAACACTGAAGCTTTCTTT
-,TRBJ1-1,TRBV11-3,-,CASSLVDGEAFF,TGTGCCAGCAGCTTAGTCGATGGGGAAGCTTTCTTT
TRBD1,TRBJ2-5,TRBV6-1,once,CASIWDRGQETQYF,TGTGCCAGCATCTGGGACAGGGGCCAAGAGACCCAGTACTTC
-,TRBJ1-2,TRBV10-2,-,CASSESGQDGYTF,TGCGCCAGCAGTGAGTCGGGGCAGGATGGCTACACCTTC
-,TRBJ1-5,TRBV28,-,CASSSRTGSYSNQPQHF,TGTGCCAGCAGTTCGCGGACCGGAAGTTATAGCAATCAGCCCCAGCATTTT
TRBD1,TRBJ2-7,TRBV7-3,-,CASSLVGTGAHEQYF,TGTGCCAGCAGCTTAGTCGGGACAGGGGCCCACGAGCAGTACTTC
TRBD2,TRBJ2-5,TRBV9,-,CASSVRDGGAQETQYF,TGTGCCAGCAGCGTCCGGGACGGGGGGGCTCAAGAGACCCAGTACTTC
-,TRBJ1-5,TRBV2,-,CASSAGQRNQPQHF,TGTGCCAGCAGTGCCGGACAGAGAAATCAGCCCCAGCATTTT
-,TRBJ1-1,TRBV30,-,CAWSVMGAAEAFF,TGTGCCTGGAGTGTCATGGGGGCCGCTGAAGCTTTCTTT
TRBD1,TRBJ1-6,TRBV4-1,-,CASSPSRGESKSPLHF,TGCGCCAGCAGCCCGAGCAGGGGGGAGTCGAAATCACCCCTCCACTTT
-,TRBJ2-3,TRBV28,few,CASSLPSSGHSTDTQYF,TGTGCCAGCAGTTTACCGTCGAGCGGTCACAGCACAGATACGCAGTATTTT